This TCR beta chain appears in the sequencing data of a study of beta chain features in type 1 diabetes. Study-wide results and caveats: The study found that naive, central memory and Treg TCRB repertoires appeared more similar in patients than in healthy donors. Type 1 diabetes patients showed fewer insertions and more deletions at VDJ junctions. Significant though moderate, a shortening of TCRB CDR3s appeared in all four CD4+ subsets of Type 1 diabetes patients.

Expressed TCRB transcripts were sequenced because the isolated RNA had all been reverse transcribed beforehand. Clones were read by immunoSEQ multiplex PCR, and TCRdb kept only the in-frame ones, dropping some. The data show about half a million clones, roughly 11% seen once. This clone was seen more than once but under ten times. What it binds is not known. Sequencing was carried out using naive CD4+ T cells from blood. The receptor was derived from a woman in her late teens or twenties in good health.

CDR3 sequence: CASSEGNSYEQYF. CDR3 in DNA: TGTGCCAGCTCCGAGGGTAACTCCTACGAGCAGTACTTC. V is TRBV6-1 and J is TRBJ2-7, with TRBD2 as a possible D gene (5 bases). The CDR3 is made up of 13 amino acids. V was cut by 8 bases and J by 0 bases, with 11 bases left in between. Per the germline V gene, CDR1 is MNHNS and CDR2 is SASEGT.